Listed here are 10 T cell receptor beta chains from one sample, sequenced in a study of blood T cell repertoires in COVID-19. The protocol was immunoSEQ multiplex PCR, while the TCRdb copy is restricted to in-frame clones and leaves out a portion. This repertoire shows 70,000 to 95,000 clones, roughly 82% found once; its top ten account for 20% to 25%. Sequenced sample: peripheral blood. The receptors here all came from a human donor in a cohort sampled during active COVID-19.

V and J are TRBV7-2 and TRBJ2-5, with D possibly being TRBD2 (5 bases). This CDR3 has 11 amino acids. Germline V lookup: CDR1 SGHTA, CDR2 FQGNSA. The V end was cut by 4 bases, the J end by 5 bases, with 5 bases between. The CDR3 is CASSSGETQYF. In nucleotides, the CDR3 is TGTGCCAGCAGCTCGGGGGAGACCCAGTACTTC.

This chain connects TRBV18 to TRBJ2-7; 7 bases agree with TRBD1. There are 14 residues in the CDR3. Germline CDR1 reads KGHSH; CDR2 reads LQKENI. Trimming at V came to 5 bases and at J to 1 base, leaving 5 bases not matched to a gene. The CDR3 sequence: CASSWDSLSYEQYF. The CDR3 DNA is TGTGCCAGCTCATGGGACAGTCTTTCCTACGAGCAGTACTTC.

The chain has TRBV7-9 and TRBJ1-2; the D gene is possibly TRBD1 (5 bases). V was trimmed by 3 bases and J by 2 bases, leaving 16 bases between them. Per the germline V gene, CDR1 is SEHNR and CDR2 is FQNEAQ (reference sequence). CDR3 length: 16 amino acids. The DNA for the CDR3 is TGTGCCAGCAGCTTCGGGGGTCAGGGACTAAACTATGGCTACACCTTC. It codes for CASSFGGQGLNYGYTF.

This clone appeared a few times. The chain joins TRBV5-1 to TRBJ1-3, with D perhaps matching TRBD1 (5 bases). The V and J ends lost 7 bases and 0 bases respectively, with 11 bases between them. The CDR3 spans 14 residues. CDR1 is SGHRS, CDR2 YFSETQ, per germline. CDR3 protein: CASSKGVSGNTIYF. CDR3 bases: TGCGCCAGCTCGAAAGGGGTCTCTGGAAACACCATATATTTT.

The chain couples TRBV6-5 to TRBJ2-2, with D uncertain. The germline V gene encodes CDR1 MNHEY and CDR2 SVGAGI. Trimming took off 7 bases at V and 0 bases at J, with 3 bases between the two ends. The CDR3 contains 12 residues. CDR3 sequence reads: CASTSNTGELFF. DNA for the CDR3: TGTGCCAGCACCTCGAACACCGGGGAGCTGTTTTTT.

This clone was counted once. The chain has TRBV10-3 and TRBJ2-7; tentatively, D is TRBD2 (5 bases). The CDR3 runs to 15 residues. Germline values: CDR1 ENHRY, CDR2 SYGVKD. Trimming removed 4 bases from V and 0 bases from J, with 13 bases in between. CDR3 protein: CAISAGIPFSYEQYF. The CDR3 DNA is TGTGCCATCAGTGCCGGGATCCCCTTCTCCTACGAGCAGTACTTC.

This sequence joins TRBV4-1 and TRBJ1-1; no clear D gene. In germline, CDR1 is MGHRA, CDR2 YSYEKL. CDR3 length: 14 residues. V was cut by 4 bases and J by 6 bases, with 15 bases left in between. DNA for the CDR3: TGCGCCAGCAGCCCCTATAGACCGAGCGCTGAAGCTTTCTTT. Its translation is CASSPYRPSAEAFF.

The chain employs TRBV20-1 and TRBJ1-2; 7 bases line up with TRBD1. V trimming: 7 bases; J trimming: 4 bases; junction bases outside the gene matches: 3. The length of the CDR3 is 11 residues. Germline V gene data show CDR1 as DFQATT and CDR2 as SNEGSKA (reference sequence). DNA for the CDR3: TGCAGTGTGGGGGACAGCTATGGCTACACCTTC. It specifies CSVGDSYGYTF.

This chain connects TRBV6-1 to TRBJ1-5; D not resolved. Deletions cut 0 bases from V and 6 bases from J, with 9 bases between. The V gene's germline CDR1 is MNHNS and CDR2 SASEGT. There are 14 residues in the CDR3. CDR3 bases: TGTGCCAGCAGTGAAGCGAAAGTGGCTCAGCCCCAGCATTTT. As protein: CASSEAKVAQPQHF.

This clone was recorded once. V gene TRBV7-2 combines with J gene TRBJ1-3; D is undetermined. The CDR3 spans 16 residues. Trimming shortened V by 0 bases and J by 0 bases, and 9 bases separated the two germline ends. Germline values: CDR1 SGHTA, CDR2 FQGNSA. CDR3 coding DNA: TGTGCCAGCAGCTTAGCCCCCCCCGGCTCTGGAAACACCATATATTTT. This translates into CASSLAPPGSGNTIYF.